The rows below give T cell receptor beta chains drawn from one sample of a study of T cells in Graves' hyperthyroidism and ophthalmopathy. Using its own MiXCR run on the multiplex PCR reads, TCRdb lists one record per CDR3 protein. The sample records roughly 240,000 distinct CDR3 sequences, about 15% being singletons. The specimen was blood. These receptors were obtained from a woman younger than 35 with Graves' ophthalmopathy. Each CDR3 is given with its conserved first and last residue. The order of the fields is V gene, D gene, clone size, J gene, CDR3 protein, CDR3 DNA. D genes are given only for firm matches. Clone sizes are given selectively: once, few, many, or a class where the clone is expanded.

v_call: TRBV20-1; d_call: .; clone_size: many; j_call: TRBJ2-7; cdr3_aa: CSARPDSYEQYF; cdr3_nt: TGCAGTGCTAGACCTGACAGTTACGAGCAGTACTTC
v_call: TRBV28; d_call: .; clone_size: many; j_call: TRBJ2-7; cdr3_aa: CASSFVSYEQYF; cdr3_nt: TGTGCCAGCAGTTTTGTAAGCTACGAGCAGTACTTC
v_call: TRBV19; d_call: .; clone_size: .; j_call: TRBJ2-7; cdr3_aa: CASSIGQSSYEQYF; cdr3_nt: TGTGCCAGTAGTATCGGACAGAGCTCCTACGAGCAGTACTTC
v_call: TRBV24-1; d_call: .; clone_size: .; j_call: TRBJ2-7; cdr3_aa: CATSDFRTARRDEQYF; cdr3_nt: TGTGCCACCAGTGATTTCCGGACTGCCCGGCGGGACGAGCAGTACTTC
v_call: TRBV27; d_call: .; clone_size: many; j_call: TRBJ2-7; cdr3_aa: CASSLLRGYEQYF; cdr3_nt: TGTGCCAGCAGTTTATTGCGGGGCTACGAGCAGTACTTC
v_call: TRBV7-9; d_call: .; clone_size: many; j_call: TRBJ1-1; cdr3_aa: CASSSLNPGLDTEAFF; cdr3_nt: TGTGCCAGCAGCTCGTTAAATCCGGGACTTGACACTGAAGCTTTCTTT
v_call: TRBV6-1; d_call: .; clone_size: many; j_call: TRBJ1-4; cdr3_aa: CASTPTAPTNEKLFF; cdr3_nt: TGTGCCAGCACCCCGACGGCCCCAACTAATGAAAAACTGTTTTTT
v_call: TRBV12-3/TRBV12-4; d_call: TRBD1; clone_size: .; j_call: TRBJ2-2; cdr3_aa: CASSNEQGAGGTGELFF; cdr3_nt: TGTGCCAGCAGCAACGAACAGGGGGCTGGTGGCACCGGGGAGCTGTTTTTT
v_call: TRBV24-1; d_call: TRBD2; clone_size: many; j_call: TRBJ2-2; cdr3_aa: CATSEAGGRPGELFF; cdr3_nt: TGTGCCACCAGTGAGGCGGGAGGGCGACCCGGGGAGCTGTTTTTT
v_call: TRBV6-1; d_call: TRBD2; clone_size: many; j_call: TRBJ2-7; cdr3_aa: CASNRRSGTIYEQYF; cdr3_nt: TGTGCCAGCAACCGTCGTAGCGGGACTATCTACGAGCAGTACTTC
v_call: TRBV29-1; d_call: TRBD2; clone_size: few; j_call: TRBJ2-1; cdr3_aa: CSVCLIGTSGTLYNEQFF; cdr3_nt: TGCAGCGTCTGTTTGATCGGGACTAGCGGAACGCTATACAATGAGCAGTTCTTC
v_call: TRBV14; d_call: .; clone_size: many; j_call: TRBJ1-2; cdr3_aa: CASSQESAGWYGYTF; cdr3_nt: TGTGCCAGCAGCCAAGAATCGGCAGGGTGGTATGGCTACACCTTC
v_call: TRBV5-5; d_call: .; clone_size: many; j_call: TRBJ1-1; cdr3_aa: CASSLRAEAFF; cdr3_nt: TGTGCCAGCAGCTTGCGGGCTGAAGCTTTCTTT
v_call: TRBV20-1; d_call: .; clone_size: .; j_call: TRBJ2-1; cdr3_aa: CSARAPGADEQFF; cdr3_nt: TGCAGTGCTAGAGCGCCCGGAGCGGATGAGCAGTTCTTC
v_call: TRBV20-1; d_call: TRBD1; clone_size: many; j_call: TRBJ2-5; cdr3_aa: CSAADRGGGETQYF; cdr3_nt: TGCAGTGCTGCCGACAGGGGAGGAGGAGAGACCCAGTACTTC